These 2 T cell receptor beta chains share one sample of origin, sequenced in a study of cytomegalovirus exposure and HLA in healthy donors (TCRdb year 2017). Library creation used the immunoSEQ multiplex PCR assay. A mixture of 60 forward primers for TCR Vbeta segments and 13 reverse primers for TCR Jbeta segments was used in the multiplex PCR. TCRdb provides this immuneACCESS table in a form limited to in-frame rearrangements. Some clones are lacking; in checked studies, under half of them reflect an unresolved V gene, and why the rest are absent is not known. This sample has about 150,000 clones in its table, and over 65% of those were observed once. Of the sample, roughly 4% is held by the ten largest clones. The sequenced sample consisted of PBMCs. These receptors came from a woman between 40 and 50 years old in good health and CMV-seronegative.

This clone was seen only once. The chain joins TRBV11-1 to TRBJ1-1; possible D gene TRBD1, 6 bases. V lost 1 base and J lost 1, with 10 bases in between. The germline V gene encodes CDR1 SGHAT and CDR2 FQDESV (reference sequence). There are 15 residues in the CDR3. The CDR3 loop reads CASSLEGRGNTEAFF. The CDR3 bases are TGTGCCAGCAGCTTAGAGGGCAGGGGGAACACTGAAGCTTTCTTT.

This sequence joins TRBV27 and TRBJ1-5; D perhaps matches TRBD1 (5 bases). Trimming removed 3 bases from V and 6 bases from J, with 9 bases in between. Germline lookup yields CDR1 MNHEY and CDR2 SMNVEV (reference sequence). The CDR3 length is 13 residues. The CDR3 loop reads CASSFSGAQPQHF. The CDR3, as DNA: TGTGCCAGCAGTTTTAGCGGGGCTCAGCCCCAGCATTTT.